This entry lists 25 T cell receptor beta chains sequenced from one sample in a study of CXCR3-negative and CXCR3-positive naive CD8 T cells. Points from the study as a whole: A higher hydrophobicity marked the TRB CDR3s of CXCR3-positive naive cells versus CXCR3-negative naive cells.

Researchers prepared the TRB cDNA libraries using 5' RACE with UMI labels. Using the 5' RACE reads, TCRdb records one entry per CDR3 protein without DNA. The clone table shows some 54,000 distinct CDR3 sequences, with the ten largest holding 0.53%. These receptors' antigens are unknown. The sample was naive CXCR3+ CD8+ T cells from blood. As to subset: CD45RO-CCR7+CD27+CD95- naive CD8+ T cells expressing CXCR3 (TNR3+). The receptors derive from a human donor in good health. Some clones in this sample may be carry-over from other donors' samples.

V usage is TRBV29-1 and J usage is TRBJ1-5; TCRdb indicates TRBD1, and absent DNA this call remains unverified. The CDR3 length is 12 residues. Germline loops: CDR1 SQVTM, CDR2 ANQGSEA. The CDR3 loop reads CSVGGSSQPQHF.

Considering frequency, this clonotype is large (0.1 to 1%). The chain couples TRBV20-1 to TRBJ1-2; TCRdb designates TRBD1, a call that cannot be tested without DNA. The CDR3 length is 15 residues. Germline values: CDR1 DFQATT, CDR2 SNEGSKA (reference sequence). Here the CDR3 reads CSARDLGGINYGYTF.

This chain uses TRBV4-2 with TRBJ2-7; there is no DNA to check the TCRdb D call of TRBD1. CDR1 and CDR2 from the germline V gene are LGHNA and YNFKEQ. The length of the CDR3 is 16 residues. CDR3 loop: CASSQEGAGEGYEQYF.

The chain recombines TRBV4-1 with TRBJ1-1. Germline assignment: CDR1 MGHRA and CDR2 YSYEKL. The CDR3 contains 16 residues. The CDR3 here is CASSQDVAAGPDMAFF.

The V call is TRBV29-1, the J call TRBJ2-2; TCRdb's D call of TRBD2 is untestable without DNA. Germline assignment: CDR1 SQVTM and CDR2 ANQGSEA. The CDR3 spans 12 residues. This CDR3 is CSVPLGAGELFF.

The V and J genes are TRBV27 and TRBJ1-1. The V gene's germline CDR1 is MNHEY and CDR2 SMNVEV (reference sequence). CDR3 length: 14 residues. The CDR3 reads CASSYGTMNTEAFF.

The chain couples TRBV12-3 or TRBV12-4 to TRBJ2-2. This CDR3 has 12 residues. CDR3 protein: CASSFVSGELFF.

The rearrangement joins TRBV5-1 to TRBJ2-1. Germline values: CDR1 SGHRS, CDR2 YFSETQ. The CDR3 runs 17 residues. The chain's CDR3 is CASSSLPAGLTFPEQFF.

V usage is TRBV27 and J usage is TRBJ2-3; TCRdb gives TRBD2 as the D gene, but with no DNA this cannot be confirmed. Germline CDR1 reads MNHEY; CDR2 reads SMNVEV (reference sequence). The CDR3 is made up of 17 amino acids. CDR3: CASRPAASGLGADTQYF.

This chain connects TRBV7-3 to TRBJ1-6; TCRdb reports TRBD1, a call that lacks DNA to check it against. This CDR3 comprises 14 residues. Looked up from germline, CDR1 is SGHTA and CDR2 is FQGTGA. The CDR3 region is CASSLAGTGEPLHF.

The chain carries TRBV7-3 and TRBJ2-2. Germline V gene lookup returns CDR1 SGHTA and CDR2 FQGTGA. This CDR3 comprises 13 residues. The CDR3 sequence is CASSPWGTGELFF.

The CDR3 loop reads CSVETQGLFGIYGYTF. V usage is TRBV29-1 and J usage is TRBJ1-2; TCRdb proposes TRBD1, but this gene call is untestable without DNA. This CDR3 spans 16 amino acids. CDR1 is SQVTM, CDR2 ANQGSEA, per germline.

The chain combines TRBV20-1 with TRBJ2-1; TCRdb proposes TRBD2, but this gene call is untestable without DNA. This CDR3 spans 15 amino acids. Germline CDR1 is DFQATT and CDR2 is SNEGSKA (reference sequence). The CDR3 loop is CSARLLASPYNEQFF.

The rearrangement links TRBV6-2 or TRBV6-3 to TRBJ1-1. CDR1 is MNHEY and CDR2 is SVGEGT in the germline V gene. This CDR3 contains 13 residues. CDR3 region: CASSYRTGTEAFF.

The chain has TRBV12-3 or TRBV12-4 and TRBJ1-1; TCRdb designates TRBD1, a call that cannot be tested without DNA. The CDR3 runs 15 residues. CDR3 residues: CASSHTGDANTEAFF.

This chain joins TRBV11-3 and TRBJ2-3. Germline assignment: CDR1 SGHNT and CDR2 YENEEA. This CDR3 is built from 13 residues. The chain's CDR3 is CASSLMYSDTQYF.

The chain employs TRBV4-2 and TRBJ2-6; checking the TCRdb D call of TRBD1 is not possible without DNA. CDR1 LGHNA and CDR2 YNFKEQ come from the germline V gene. The CDR3 is 15 amino acids. CDR3 sequence reads: CASSPRRAGANVLTF.

The chain employs TRBV7-9 and TRBJ1-1. CDR3 length: 13 amino acids. The germline V gene has CDR1 SEHNR and CDR2 FQNEAQ (reference sequence). The CDR3: CASSLLGGTEAFF.

The V gene is TRBV9, the J gene TRBJ2-2; TCRdb names TRBD1, which stays unverified in the absence of DNA. The germline V gene has CDR1 SGDLS and CDR2 YYNGEE. CDR3 size: 15 residues. The chain's CDR3 is CASSPWTGDTGELFF.

V is TRBV12-3 or TRBV12-4 and J is TRBJ2-7; the TCRdb D gene call, TRBD2, has no DNA to confirm it. The CDR3 is made up of 16 amino acids. CDR3: CASSFPSGAESGEQYF.

This chain links TRBV28 with TRBJ2-5; TCRdb calls TRBD1, which cannot be checked without DNA. CDR3 length: 14 residues. Germline CDR1 reads MDHEN; CDR2 reads SYDVKM. CDR3 in amino acids: CASSLVGVQETQYF.

The CDR3 loop reads CASSLATLGYEKLFF. The chain employs TRBV7-9 and TRBJ1-4. The germline gives CDR1 SEHNR, CDR2 FQNEAQ (reference sequence). The CDR3 consists of 15 residues.

V usage is TRBV7-9 and J usage is TRBJ2-7; TCRdb lists TRBD1, though no DNA is available to test this call. This CDR3 is 12 amino acids long. Germline V gives CDR1 SEHNR, CDR2 FQNEAQ (reference sequence). The CDR3 loop is CASSFGQDEQYF.

The chain recombines TRBV7-6 with TRBJ2-2; the TRBD1 assignment by TCRdb is unverifiable without DNA. Per germline, CDR1 SGHVS and CDR2 FNYEAQ. CDR3 length equals 16 residues. The CDR3 region is CASSSLTGANTGELFF.

V and J are TRBV6-6 and TRBJ1-1; TCRdb designates TRBD1, a call that cannot be tested without DNA. Germline V gene data show CDR1 as MNHNY and CDR2 as SVGAGI (reference sequence). The CDR3 has 16 amino acids. CDR3: CASSYPRDRMNTEAFF.